This passage covers 22 T cell receptor beta chains from one sample sequenced in a study of shared clonotypes between healthy human individuals. The data were produced by immunoSEQ multiplex PCR, yet TCRdb's version contains in-frame clones alone and is incomplete. Of millions of clones detected, roughly 94% appear once; the ten largest clones hold 0.9% to 1.4%. Positive CCR7 selection of CD45RO-negative cells yielded the naive CD8 cells, and terminally differentiated effector memory CD45RA+ cells were excluded. The sequencing input was naive CD8+ T cells sorted from blood. All receptors come from a man aged 18 to 35 in good health.

The rearrangement uses TRBV4-3 and TRBJ1-1; D call uncertain. CDR3 length: 13 residues. Trimming pared 0 bases from V and 7 bases from J, leaving 9 bases between. Germline values: CDR1 LGHNA, CDR2 YSLEER. CDR3 region: CASSQEEGGEAFF. CDR3 DNA sequence: TGCGCCAGCAGCCAAGAGGAGGGTGGTGAAGCTTTCTTT.

As for this clone: Other DNA sequences in the sample encode the same CDR3. The chain uses TRBV27 and TRBJ2-2; no clear D. Germline CDR1 reads MNHEY; CDR2 reads SMNVEV (reference sequence). The germline V and J ends were trimmed by 5 bases and 4 bases, with 8 bases remaining between them. The length of the CDR3 is 13 residues. The CDR3 DNA is TGTGCCAGCAGTCTCCGCGGCACCGGGGAGCTGTTTTTT. Its protein product is CASSLRGTGELFF.

J is TRBJ2-1 and V is TRBV5-1; 11 nucleotides match TRBD2. The CDR3 is 16 amino acids. The V gene end was trimmed by 0 bases and the J gene end by 4 bases; junction bases not matched to a gene: 3. Germline values: CDR1 SGHRS, CDR2 YFSETQ. CDR3 nucleotides: TGCGCCAGCAGCTTGGCGACTAGCGGGGTTTACAATGAGCAGTTCTTC. Translation: CASSLATSGVYNEQFF.

The chain employs TRBV30 and TRBJ1-4; D not certain. CDR1 is GTSNPN and CDR2 is SVGIG in the germline V gene (reference sequence). V gave up 3 bases and J gave up 3 bases, with 14 bases separating them. This CDR3 spans 15 amino acids. CDR3 bases: TGTGCCTGGAGGGACGGGCGAAGTTCTAATGAAAAACTGTTTTTT. Its protein product is CAWRDGRSSNEKLFF.

The V and J genes are TRBV15 and TRBJ1-1, with 10 bases identical to TRBD1. CDR3 length: 15 residues. CDR1 and CDR2 from the germline V gene are LNHNV and YYDKDF (reference sequence). V was clipped by 8 bases and J by 3 bases; unmatched bases: 9. The DNA of the CDR3 is TGTGCCACCTATACGGGCGGGACAGGGGACACTGAAGCTTTCTTT. Its translation is CATYTGGTGDTEAFF.

The chain has TRBV9 and TRBJ2-3; 7 positions match TRBD1. V shed 3 bases, J shed 1 base, and the junction held 8 bases outside the gene matches. Germline values: CDR1 SGDLS, CDR2 YYNGEE. The CDR3 contains 16 residues. The CDR3 here is CASSAPRQGGTDTQYF. CDR3 in DNA: TGTGCCAGCAGCGCCCCCCGACAGGGTGGCACAGATACGCAGTATTTT.

V and J are TRBV2 and TRBJ2-3, with 12 bases lining up with TRBD2. V lost 11 bases to trimming and J lost 6 bases; unmatched junction nucleotides: 15. CDR1 SNHLY and CDR2 FYNNEI come from the germline V gene. This CDR3 comprises 16 residues. The CDR3 nucleotides are TGTGCCTCATATCACTCACTAGCGGGGGGAGGGGATACGCAGTATTTT. Protein product: CASYHSLAGGGDTQYF. The full variable domain, rest sourced from reference TRBV2 and TRBJ2-3, is EPEVTQTPSHQVTQMGQEVILRCVPISNHLYFYWYRQILGQKVEFLVSFYNNEISEKSEIFDDQFSVERPDGSNFTLKIRSTKLEDSAMYFCASYHSLAGGGDTQYFGPGTRLTVL.

V is TRBV29-1 and J is TRBJ2-1; D is possibly TRBD1 (6 bases). Germline CDR1 and CDR2: SQVTM and ANQGSEA. The CDR3 runs 12 residues. Trimming took 7 bases from V and 9 from J, leaving 16 bases between them. CDR3 loop: CSAFGRGAEQFF. DNA of the CDR3: TGCAGCGCCTTTGGCAGGGGAGCTGAGCAGTTCTTC.

The chain is built from TRBV2 and TRBJ2-4; 11 bases align to TRBD1. There are 15 residues in the CDR3. V shed 5 bases and J 10 bases; nucleotides not matched to a gene: 10. Germline V CDR1 and CDR2: SNHLY, FYNNEI. The chain's CDR3 is CASSTGQGAIQIQYF. CDR3 DNA sequence: TGTGCCAGCAGTACCGGACAGGGGGCGATCCAAATTCAGTACTTC. Drawing the rest from reference TRBV2 and TRBJ2-4, the complete variable domain is EPEVTQTPSHQVTQMGQEVILRCVPISNHLYFYWYRQILGQKVEFLVSFYNNEISEKSEIFDDQFSVERPDGSNFTLKIRSTKLEDSAMYFCASSTGQGAIQIQYFGAGTRLSVL.

The rearrangement links TRBV4-1 to TRBJ1-2; D ambiguous. The V end was cut by 1 base, the J end by 3 bases, with 9 bases between. The CDR3 is 14 residues long. Looked up from germline, CDR1 is MGHRA and CDR2 is YSYEKL. The CDR3 nucleotides are TGCGCCAGCAGCCAAGTTGGCAGCCACTATGGCTACACCTTC. Translating gives CASSQVGSHYGYTF.

The V gene is TRBV2, the J gene TRBJ2-1, with TRBD1 matching over 7 bases. The CDR3 has 14 amino acids. CDR1 SNHLY and CDR2 FYNNEI come from the germline V gene. J gave up 2 bases and V 6 bases, and 4 bases lay outside the gene matches. CDR3 in amino acids: CASSPTGPYNEQFF. CDR3 in DNA: TGTGCCAGCAGCCCGACAGGGCCCTACAATGAGCAGTTCTTC.

The genes are TRBV11-2 and TRBJ2-7; the D gene could be TRBD1 or TRBD2 (5 bases each). Looked up from germline, CDR1 is SGHAT and CDR2 is FQNNGV. The CDR3 has 15 residues. The germline V and J ends were trimmed by 0 bases and 0 bases, with 9 bases remaining between them. The CDR3 DNA is TGTGCCAGCAGCTTAGATGGGGGTAGCTCCTACGAGCAGTACTTC. It is translated as CASSLDGGSSYEQYF.

As for this clone: In the same sample, other DNA sequences code for this CDR3. The gene calls are TRBV9 and TRBJ1-2; D may be TRBD1 (6 bases). Trimming cost V 0 bases and J 8 bases, with 11 bases left between them. The germline gives CDR1 SGDLS, CDR2 YYNGEE. This CDR3 is built from 13 residues. The CDR3 region has the DNA TGTGCCAGCAGCGTAGTACAGGGCGGGGGCTACACCTTC. This gives the protein CASSVVQGGGYTF.

The CDR3 sequence: CASGTSSYNEQFF. The CDR3 DNA is TGTGCCAGTGGGACTAGCTCCTACAATGAGCAGTTCTTC. The chain joins TRBV19 to TRBJ2-1; TRBD2 agrees at 8 bases. Trimming removed 8 bases from V and 0 bases from J; junction bases left unmatched: 0. The CDR3 is 13 amino acids. Germline CDR1 LNHDA, CDR2 SQIVND (reference sequence).

The chain combines TRBV28 with TRBJ2-3; D may match TRBD1 or TRBD2 (6 bases each). CDR1 and CDR2 (germline): MDHEN, SYDVKM. The CDR3 spans 17 residues. Trimming pared 6 bases from V and 5 bases from J, leaving 24 bases between. Here the CDR3 DNA reads TGTGCCAGCAGGGGCTGGATCGGGGGCTTGGAGGGAGATACGCAGTATTTT. Amino acids: CASRGWIGGLEGDTQYF. Variable domain in full (rest from reference TRBV28 and TRBJ2-3): DVKVTQSSRYLVKRTGEKVFLECVQDMDHENMFWYRQDPGLGLRLIYFSYDVKMKEKGDIPEGYSVSREKKERFSLILESASTNQTSMYLCASRGWIGGLEGDTQYFGPGTRLTVL.

The CDR3 nucleotides read TGTGCCAGCAGCCCGCCGGGGACGGGGAACACTGAAGCTTTCTTT. Amino acid sequence: CASSPPGTGNTEAFF. The chain combines TRBV9 with TRBJ1-1; possibly TRBD1 for D (5 bases). The germline gives CDR1 SGDLS, CDR2 YYNGEE. The V gene lost 4 bases and the J gene lost 1 base, with 14 bases spanning the gap. The length of the CDR3 is 15 residues. Combining the CDR3 with reference TRBV9 and TRBJ1-1 gives the whole variable domain DSGVTQTPKHLITATGQRVTLRCSPRSGDLSVYWYQQSLDQGLQFLIQYYNGEERAKGNILERFSAQQFPDLHSELNLSSLELGDSALYFCASSPPGTGNTEAFFGQGTRLTVV.

For the CDR3, the DNA is TGCGCCAGCAGCCCGGGGACTCACGGCGACGAGCAGTACTTC. Translated: CASSPGTHGDEQYF. This chain connects TRBV5-1 to TRBJ2-7; tentative D call: TRBD2 (6 bases). The V end was cut by 4 bases, the J end by 5 bases, with 16 bases between. The CDR3 loop spans 14 amino acids. From germline, CDR1 is SGHRS and CDR2 YFSETQ.

The table lists this clone with a count of one. This chain connects TRBV5-4 to TRBJ2-3; perhaps TRBD1 as D (7 bases). V was clipped by 4 bases and J by 1 base, with 16 bases between them. Per the germline V gene, CDR1 is SGHNT and CDR2 is YYREEE (reference sequence). The CDR3 has 16 amino acids. CDR3 in amino acids: CASSLQGGGGTDTQYF. The DNA for the CDR3 is TGTGCCAGCAGCCTCCAGGGGGGAGGAGGCACAGATACGCAGTATTTT.

Only one count was recorded for this clone. Other DNA sequences in the sample encode the same CDR3. The CDR3 coding sequence is TGTGCCAGCAGCCCGACCGGGGATGGCTACACCTTC. Encoded protein: CASSPTGDGYTF. The genes are TRBV6-5 and TRBJ1-2; no reliable D call. The CDR3 consists of 12 residues. The germline CDR1 and CDR2 sequences are MNHEY and SVGAGI. V was clipped by 6 bases and J by 6 bases, with 11 bases between them.

This clone was picked up one time. V gene TRBV5-1 combines with J gene TRBJ2-2; D not resolved. V was pared by 0 bases and J by 1 base, with 13 bases between. This CDR3 has 17 amino acids. CDR1 is SGHRS, CDR2 YFSETQ, per germline. CDR3 in amino acids: CASSLDFVYRNTGELFF. CDR3 in DNA: TGCGCCAGCAGCTTGGACTTTGTTTACCGGAACACCGGGGAGCTGTTTTTT.

The genes are TRBV5-1 and TRBJ1-5; D remains ambiguous. The CDR3 has 15 amino acids. The V and J ends lost 1 base and 2 bases respectively, with 10 bases between them. The germline V gene encodes CDR1 SGHRS and CDR2 YFSETQ. CDR3 protein: CASSLLGTRNQPQHF. Here the CDR3 DNA reads TGCGCCAGCAGCTTGTTAGGCACGCGCAATCAGCCCCAGCATTTT.

V usage is TRBV27 and J usage is TRBJ1-1; a weak D match, TRBD1 (6 bases). This CDR3 comprises 14 residues. The germline CDR1 and CDR2 sequences are MNHEY and SMNVEV (reference sequence). Between the trimmed V and J ends, which lost 8 bases and 2 bases, there was a span of 15 bases. CDR3 DNA: TGTGCCAGCGGAATACAGGGTAGCAACACTGAAGCTTTCTTT. This codes for CASGIQGSNTEAFF.